The 7 T cell receptor beta chains below were found in one sample sequenced in a study of Ad26.COV2.S vaccination and SARS-CoV-2 variants. Treatment of the sample: 19 received Ad26.COV2.S at low or high dose, single or two shots; 5 received placebo; per-sample allocation not given. The samples date from day 63 after the first vaccine or placebo injection. Libraries were prepared by immunoSEQ multiplex PCR; TCRdb keeps only in-frame clonotypes and omits some of them. The table records some 350,000 clones, approximately 87% of them present only once. The specimen comprised peripheral blood, sampled in a trial of Ad26.COV2.S vaccine versus placebo. These receptors were obtained from a person aged 18-60 years who received the Ad26.COV2.S COVID-19 vaccine or a placebo.

This chain connects TRBV7-9 to TRBJ1-5, with 9 bases identical to TRBD1. The CDR3 contains 14 residues. Germline V lookup: CDR1 SEHNR, CDR2 FQNEAQ (reference sequence). With V trimmed by 5 bases and J by 6 bases, 5 bases remained unmatched. DNA for the CDR3: TGTGCCAGCAGCCAACAGGGGGCGATTCAGCCCCAGCATTTT. Protein product: CASSQQGAIQPQHF.

J is TRBJ2-7 and V is TRBV19, with TRBD2 identical over 8 bases. The CDR3 has 12 amino acids. Germline V lookup: CDR1 LNHDA, CDR2 SQIVND (reference sequence). After removal of 6 bases from V and 6 bases from J, the junction contained 4 bases not matched to a gene. The DNA of the CDR3 is TGTGCCAGTAGGGGGACTAGGGGCGAGCAGTACGTC. Translation: CASRGTRGEQYV.

The V gene is TRBV4-1, the J gene TRBJ1-5, with D hard to call. Germline V gives CDR1 MGHRA, CDR2 YSYEKL. The CDR3 length is 13 residues. V dropped 1 base and J dropped 10 bases, with 11 bases sitting between them. The CDR3 DNA reads as TGCGCCAGCAGCCAAGGAATCGTGAGCCCCCAGCATTTT. Translating gives CASSQGIVSPQHF.

The chain carries TRBV9 and TRBJ2-7; 7 bases match TRBD1. V lost 0 bases, J lost 3 bases, and 6 bases stayed unmatched. The CDR3 runs to 15 residues. CDR1 and CDR2 (germline): SGDLS, YYNGEE. This CDR3 is CASSVDRGRVYEQYF. CDR3 DNA sequence: TGTGCCAGCAGCGTAGACAGGGGCCGCGTCTACGAGCAGTACTTC.

V and J are TRBV6-1 and TRBJ1-2, with 7 bases fitting TRBD1. The CDR3 runs to 13 residues. The V gene end was trimmed by 2 bases and the J gene end by 7 bases; junction bases not matched to a gene: 4. Germline V gives CDR1 MNHNS, CDR2 SASEGT. The CDR3 protein is CASSETGVIGYTF. The CDR3 DNA follows: TGTGCCAGCAGTGAAACAGGGGTTATTGGCTACACCTTC.

This clone was counted between two and nine times. In nucleotides, the CDR3 is TGTGCCAGCACCCCCACGTACACCTTC. It specifies CASTPTYTF. This chain uses TRBV7-9 with TRBJ1-2; no definite D call. In germline, CDR1 is SEHNR, CDR2 FQNEAQ (reference sequence). With 7 bases removed from V and 11 bases from J, the gap between germline ends came to 8 bases. There are 9 residues in the CDR3.

CDR3 protein: CASSLWGRDQPQHF. CDR3 nucleotide sequence: TGTGCCAGCAGCTTATGGGGGAGGGATCAGCCCCAGCATTTT. This chain uses TRBV7-2 with TRBJ1-5, with D possibly being TRBD1 (5 bases). This CDR3 is built from 14 residues. CDR1 and CDR2 (germline): SGHTA, FQGNSA. V gave up 2 bases and J gave up 5 bases, with 10 bases separating them. Variable domain in full (rest from reference TRBV7-2 and TRBJ1-5): GAGVSQSPSNKVTEKGKDVELRCDPISGHTALYWYRQSLGQGLEFLIYFQGNSAPDKSGLPSDRFSAERTGGSVSTLTIQRTQQEDSAVYLCASSLWGRDQPQHFGDGTRLSIL.